The clone carrying this TCR beta chain was seen at least ten times. The target antigen is unknown. MiXCR, applied by TCRdb to the 5' RACE reads, yields one record per CDR3 protein. The sample has fewer than 350,000 distinct CDR3 sequences, more than 3% seen once. J gave up 5 bases and V 7 bases, and 13 bases lay outside the gene matches. The CDR3 consists of 16 residues. The sample originates from a study of T cells after yellow fever vaccination. The study, taken as a whole, reports: Subsequent to the booster, the majority of primary-vaccination clones reappeared (around 95% CD4, 88% CD8).

This rearrangement joins TRBV12-3 or TRBV12-4 to TRBJ2-2, with 7 nucleotides matching TRBD2. The source is a man younger than 35 who received the YFV17D yellow fever vaccine. Sample: PBMCs, taken on the day of the yellow fever booster vaccination. The CDR3 is CASTGTTKLRTGELFF. The DNA of the CDR3 is TGTGCCAGCACCGGGACTACCAAATTGCGGACCGGGGAGCTGTTTTTT.